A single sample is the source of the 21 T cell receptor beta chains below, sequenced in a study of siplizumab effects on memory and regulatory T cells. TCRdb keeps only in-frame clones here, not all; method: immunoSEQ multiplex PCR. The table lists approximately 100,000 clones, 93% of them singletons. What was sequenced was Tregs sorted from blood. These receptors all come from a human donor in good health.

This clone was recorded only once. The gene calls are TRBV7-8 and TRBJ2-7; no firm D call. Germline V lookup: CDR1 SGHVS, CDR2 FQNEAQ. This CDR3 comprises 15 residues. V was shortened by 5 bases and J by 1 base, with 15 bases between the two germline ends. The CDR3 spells CASSPSFSGSYEQYF. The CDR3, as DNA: TGTGCCAGCAGCCCCAGTTTTTCGGGTTCCTACGAGCAGTACTTC. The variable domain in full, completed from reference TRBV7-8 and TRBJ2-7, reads GAGVSQSPRYKVAKRGQDVALRCDPISGHVSLFWYQQALGQGPEFLTYFQNEAQLDKSGLPSDRFFAERPEGSVSTLKIQRTQQEDSAVYLCASSPSFSGSYEQYFGPGTRLTVT.

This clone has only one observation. The DNA of the CDR3 is TGTGCCTGGAGTGAGACAGGGGGCGTTGAAAAACTGTTTTTT. This gives the protein CAWSETGGVEKLFF. The rearrangement joins TRBV30 to TRBJ1-4; TRBD1 aligns across 10 bases. Per germline, CDR1 GTSNPN and CDR2 SVGIG (reference sequence). With V trimmed by 1 base and J by 7 bases, 3 bases remained unmatched. The CDR3 totals 14 residues.

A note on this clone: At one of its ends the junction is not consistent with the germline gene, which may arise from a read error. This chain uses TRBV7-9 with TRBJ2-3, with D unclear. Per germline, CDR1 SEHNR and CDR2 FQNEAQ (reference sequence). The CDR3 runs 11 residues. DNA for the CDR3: TGTGCCAGCAGCCCTGGAGATTCGCAGTATTTT. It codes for CASSPGDSQYF.

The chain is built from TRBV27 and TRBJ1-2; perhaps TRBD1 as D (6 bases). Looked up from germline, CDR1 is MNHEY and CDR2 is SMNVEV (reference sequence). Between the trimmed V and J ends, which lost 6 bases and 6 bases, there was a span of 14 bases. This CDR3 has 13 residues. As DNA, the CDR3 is TGTGCCAGCAGCCTCCTCAGGGGCCATGGCTACACCTTC. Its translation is CASSLLRGHGYTF.

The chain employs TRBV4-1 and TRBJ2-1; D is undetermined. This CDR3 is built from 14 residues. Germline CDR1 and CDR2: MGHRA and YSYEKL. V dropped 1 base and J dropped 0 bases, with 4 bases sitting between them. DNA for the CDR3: TGCGCCAGCAGCCAAGTCGCCTCCTACAATGAGCAGTTCTTC. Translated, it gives CASSQVASYNEQFF.

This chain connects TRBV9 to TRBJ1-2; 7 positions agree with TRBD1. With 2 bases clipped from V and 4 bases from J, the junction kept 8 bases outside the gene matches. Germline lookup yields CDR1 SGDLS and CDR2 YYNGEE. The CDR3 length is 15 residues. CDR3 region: CASSVGQAWSYGYTF. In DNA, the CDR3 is TGTGCCAGCAGCGTTGGACAGGCATGGTCCTATGGCTACACCTTC. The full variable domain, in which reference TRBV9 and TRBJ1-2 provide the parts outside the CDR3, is DSGVTQTPKHLITATGQRVTLRCSPRSGDLSVYWYQQSLDQGLQFLIQYYNGEERAKGNILERFSAQQFPDLHSELNLSSLELGDSALYFCASSVGQAWSYGYTFGSGTRLTVV.

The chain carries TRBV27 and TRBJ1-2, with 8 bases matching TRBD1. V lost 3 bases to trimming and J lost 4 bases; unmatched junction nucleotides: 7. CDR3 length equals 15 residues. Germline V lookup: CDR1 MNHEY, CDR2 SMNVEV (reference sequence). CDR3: CASSFLGTGAYGYTF. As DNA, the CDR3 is TGTGCCAGCAGTTTTCTCGGGACAGGAGCCTATGGCTACACCTTC.

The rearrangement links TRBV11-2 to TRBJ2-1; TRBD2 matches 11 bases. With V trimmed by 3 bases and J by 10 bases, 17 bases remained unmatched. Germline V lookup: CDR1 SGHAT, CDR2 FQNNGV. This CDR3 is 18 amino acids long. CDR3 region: CASSFRPKLAGVGDEQFF. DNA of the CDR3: TGTGCCAGCAGCTTCCGCCCGAAACTAGCGGGAGTAGGCGACGAGCAGTTCTTC. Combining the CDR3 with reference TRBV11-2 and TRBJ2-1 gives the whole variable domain EAGVAQSPRYKIIEKRQSVAFWCNPISGHATLYWYQQILGQGPKLLIQFQNNGVVDDSQLPKDRFSAERLKGVDSTLKIQPAKLEDSAVYLCASSFRPKLAGVGDEQFFGPGTRLTVL.

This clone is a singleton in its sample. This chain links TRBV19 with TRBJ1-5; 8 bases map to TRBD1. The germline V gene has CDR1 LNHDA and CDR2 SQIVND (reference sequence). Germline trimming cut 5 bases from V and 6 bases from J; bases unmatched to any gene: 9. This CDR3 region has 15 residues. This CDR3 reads CASSPRTGYGQPQHF. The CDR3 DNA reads TGTGCCAGTAGTCCCAGGACAGGGTATGGTCAGCCCCAGCATTTT.

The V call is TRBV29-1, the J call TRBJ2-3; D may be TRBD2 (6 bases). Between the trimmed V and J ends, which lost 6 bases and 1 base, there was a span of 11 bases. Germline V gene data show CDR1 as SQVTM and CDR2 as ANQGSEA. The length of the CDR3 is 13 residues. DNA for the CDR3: TGCAGCGTCCGGAGGGGTCGCACAGATACGCAGTATTTT. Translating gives CSVRRGRTDTQYF.

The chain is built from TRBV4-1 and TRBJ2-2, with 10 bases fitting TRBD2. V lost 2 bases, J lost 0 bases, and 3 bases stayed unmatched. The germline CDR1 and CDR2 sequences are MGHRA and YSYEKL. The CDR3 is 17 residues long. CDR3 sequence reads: CASSQPGLAANTGELFF. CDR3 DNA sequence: TGCGCCAGCAGCCAACCCGGACTAGCGGCGAACACCGGGGAGCTGTTTTTT.

The CDR3: CATRTDEKLFF. In DNA, the CDR3 is TGTGCCACCCGGACAGATGAAAAACTGTTTTTT. The chain has TRBV10-3 and TRBJ1-4; D perhaps matches TRBD1 (6 bases). Per the germline V gene, CDR1 is ENHRY and CDR2 is SYGVKD. This CDR3 is built from 11 residues. The V and J ends lost 10 bases and 6 bases respectively, with 9 bases between them.

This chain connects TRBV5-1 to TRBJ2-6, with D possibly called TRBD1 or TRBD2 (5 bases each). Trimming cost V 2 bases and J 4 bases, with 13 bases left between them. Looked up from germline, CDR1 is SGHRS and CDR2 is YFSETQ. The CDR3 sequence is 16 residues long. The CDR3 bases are TGCGCCAGCAGCTTAAGAATCGGGACCGGGGCCAACGTCCTGACTTTC. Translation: CASSLRIGTGANVLTF.

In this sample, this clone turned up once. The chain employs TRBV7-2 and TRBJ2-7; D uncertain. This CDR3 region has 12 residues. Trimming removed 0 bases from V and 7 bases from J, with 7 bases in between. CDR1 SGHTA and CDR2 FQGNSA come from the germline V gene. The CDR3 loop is CASSLALREQYF. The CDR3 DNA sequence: TGTGCCAGCAGCTTAGCGTTGAGGGAGCAGTACTTC. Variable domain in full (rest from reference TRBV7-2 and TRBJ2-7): GAGVSQSPSNKVTEKGKDVELRCDPISGHTALYWYRQSLGQGLEFLIYFQGNSAPDKSGLPSDRFSAERTGGSVSTLTIQRTQQEDSAVYLCASSLALREQYFGPGTRLTVT.

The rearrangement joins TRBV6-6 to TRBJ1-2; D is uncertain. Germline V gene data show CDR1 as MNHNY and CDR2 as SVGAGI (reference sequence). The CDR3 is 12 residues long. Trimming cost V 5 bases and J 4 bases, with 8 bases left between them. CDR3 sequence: CASSALSYGYTF. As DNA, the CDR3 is TGTGCCAGCAGTGCTTTATCCTATGGCTACACCTTC.

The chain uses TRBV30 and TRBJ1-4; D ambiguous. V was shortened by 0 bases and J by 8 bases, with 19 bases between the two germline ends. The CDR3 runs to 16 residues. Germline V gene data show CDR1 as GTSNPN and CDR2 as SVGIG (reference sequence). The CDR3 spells CAWSVTWRRVTEKLFF. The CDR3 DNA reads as TGTGCCTGGAGTGTAACTTGGCGTAGAGTCACCGAAAAACTGTTTTTT.

The CDR3 loop is CASSVGPAGYEQYF. The CDR3 DNA reads as TGTGCCAGCAGCGTAGGACCCGCCGGGTACGAGCAGTACTTC. The V and J genes are TRBV9 and TRBJ2-7; D not certain. This CDR3 region has 14 residues. V was clipped by 0 bases and J by 4 bases, with 11 bases between them. CDR1 and CDR2 (germline): SGDLS, YYNGEE. Full variable domain (remainder filled in from reference TRBV9 and TRBJ2-7): DSGVTQTPKHLITATGQRVTLRCSPRSGDLSVYWYQQSLDQGLQFLIQYYNGEERAKGNILERFSAQQFPDLHSELNLSSLELGDSALYFCASSVGPAGYEQYFGPGTRLTVT.

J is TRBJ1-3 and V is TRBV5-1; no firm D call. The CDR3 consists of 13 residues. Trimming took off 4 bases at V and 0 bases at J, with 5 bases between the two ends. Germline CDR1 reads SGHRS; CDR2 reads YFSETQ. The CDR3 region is CASSRSSGNTIYF. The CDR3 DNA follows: TGCGCCAGCAGCCGGAGCTCTGGAAACACCATATATTTT.

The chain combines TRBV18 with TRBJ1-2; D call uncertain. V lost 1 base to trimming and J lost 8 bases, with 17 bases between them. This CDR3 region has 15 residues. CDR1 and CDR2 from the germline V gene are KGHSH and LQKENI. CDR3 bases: TGTGCCAGCTCACCACAAACCACCCGTTCCGACGGCTACACCTTC. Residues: CASSPQTTRSDGYTF.

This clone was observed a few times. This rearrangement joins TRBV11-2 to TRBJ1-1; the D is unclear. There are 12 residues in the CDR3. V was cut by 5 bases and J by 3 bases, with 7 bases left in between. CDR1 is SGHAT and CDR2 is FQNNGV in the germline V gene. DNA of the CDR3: TGTGCCAGCAGCCATTCGGACACTGAAGCTTTCTTT. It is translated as CASSHSDTEAFF.

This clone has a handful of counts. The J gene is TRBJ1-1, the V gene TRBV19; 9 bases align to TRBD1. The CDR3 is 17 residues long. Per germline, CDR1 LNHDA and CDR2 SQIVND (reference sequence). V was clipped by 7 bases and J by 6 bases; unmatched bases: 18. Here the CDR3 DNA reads TGTGCCAGTATCCCTAGAGGCCTGGGACAGGGCGTTTCTGAAGCTTTCTTT. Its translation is CASIPRGLGQGVSEAFF.